The sequence of this TCR beta chain was determined in a study of T cell responses to AZD1222 COVID-19 vaccine. The assay was immunoSEQ multiplex PCR, and TCRdb's table has in-frame clones only and misses some. This table has 82,000 or so clones, roughly 90% appearing once. The germline CDR1 and CDR2 sequences are MNHEY and SVGAGI. This CDR3 has 14 residues. V lost 7 bases and J lost 3, with 14 bases in between. The chain carries TRBV6-5 and TRBJ2-3; D remains ambiguous. This specimen consisted of peripheral blood, obtained on day 0 of AZD1222 vaccination. The clonotype was recovered from an adult in good health. CDR3 sequence: CASNVVQATDTQYF. For the CDR3, the DNA is TGTGCCAGCAATGTAGTTCAGGCGACAGATACGCAGTATTTT.